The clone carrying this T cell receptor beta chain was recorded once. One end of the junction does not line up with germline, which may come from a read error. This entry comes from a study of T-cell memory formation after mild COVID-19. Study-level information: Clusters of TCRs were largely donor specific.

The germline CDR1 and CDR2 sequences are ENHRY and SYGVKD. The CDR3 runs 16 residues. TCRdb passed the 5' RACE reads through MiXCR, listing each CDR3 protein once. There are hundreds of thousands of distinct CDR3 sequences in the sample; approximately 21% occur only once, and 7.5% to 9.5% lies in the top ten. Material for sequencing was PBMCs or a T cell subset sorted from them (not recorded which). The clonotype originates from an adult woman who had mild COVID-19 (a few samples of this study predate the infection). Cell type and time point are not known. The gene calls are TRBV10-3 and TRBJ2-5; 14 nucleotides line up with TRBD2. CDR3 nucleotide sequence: TGTGCCATCAGGGAGACTAGCGGGGGGGAGAAAGAGACCAAGTACTTC. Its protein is CAIRETSGGEKETKYF.